Listed below are T cell receptor beta chains from one sample, sequenced in a study of identical twins. Each CDR3 protein gets one entry after TCRdb re-called the 5' RACE reads with MiXCR. The repertoire holds hundreds of thousands of distinct CDR3 sequences, with around 5.7% as singletons. Sequenced material: naive T cells sorted from blood. The receptors come from a man younger than 35 in good health. Each CDR3 is given with its conserved first and last residue. Each record gives: J gene, clone size, V gene, D gene, CDR3 protein, CDR3 DNA. D genes are given only for firm matches. Not all rows give a size; the values are once, few, many and, for expanded clones, a class.

>TRBJ2-5|many|TRBV6-1|-
CASSEQGGWETQYF
TGTGCCAGCAGTGAACAGGGGGGTTGGGAGACCCAGTACTTC
>TRBJ2-2|-|TRBV30|TRBD2
CAWTGGALETGELFF
TGTGCCTGGACGGGGGGGGCCCTCGAAACCGGGGAGCTGTTTTTT
>TRBJ2-5|few|TRBV12-3/TRBV12-4|-
CASSTSLGGLGETQYF
TGTGCCAGCAGCACCTCCTTAGGGGGGTTGGGGGAGACCCAGTACTTC
>TRBJ2-1|many|TRBV5-5|-
CASSSGFNNEQFF
TGTGCCAGCAGCTCGGGTTTCAACAATGAGCAGTTCTTC
>TRBJ1-5|many|TRBV5-1|-
CASSADSNQPQHF
TGCGCCAGCAGTGCAGATAGCAATCAGCCCCAGCATTTT
>TRBJ2-3|many|TRBV9|-
CASSVYKQGTSTDTQYF
TGTGCCAGCAGCGTATATAAACAGGGGACTAGCACAGATACGCAGTATTTT
>TRBJ1-2|few|TRBV5-1|-
CASSQGGVDGYTF
TGCGCCAGCAGCCAAGGGGGGGTAGATGGCTACACCTTC
>TRBJ2-3|-|TRBV12-3/TRBV12-4|-
CASSFRDLTQYF
TGTGCCAGCAGTTTTCGGGATCTTACGCAGTATTTT
>TRBJ2-5|few|TRBV10-3|-
CATRGQVRGETQYF
TGTGCCACCCGGGGTCAGGTCCGGGGAGAGACCCAGTACTTC
>TRBJ1-5|many|TRBV12-3/TRBV12-4|-
CASSLRNQPQHF
TGTGCCAGCAGTTTGAGGAATCAGCCCCAGCATTTT
>TRBJ2-7|-|TRBV4-2|-
CASSQDRGNYEQYF
TGTGCCAGCAGCCAAGATAGGGGGAACTACGAGCAGTACTTC
>TRBJ2-6|few|TRBV12-3/TRBV12-4|TRBD2
CASREGWSSGANVLTF
TGTGCCAGTAGGGAGGGGTGGAGCTCTGGGGCCAACGTCCTGACTTTC
>TRBJ2-3|many|TRBV20-1|TRBD1
CSARGDRGPDTQYF
TGCAGTGCTCGTGGAGACAGGGGGCCCGATACGCAGTATTTT
>TRBJ1-5|few|TRBV30|-
CAWSAGVNSNQPQHF
TGTGCCTGGAGTGCGGGAGTTAATAGCAATCAGCCCCAGCATTTT
>TRBJ2-2|many|TRBV5-1|TRBD1
CASSGTGQNTGELFF
TGCGCCAGCAGCGGGACAGGGCAAAACACCGGGGAGCTGTTTTTT
>TRBJ1-5|-|TRBV20-1|TRBD1
CSAPGTGNPNQPQHF
TGCAGTGCGCCCGGGACAGGGAACCCCAATCAGCCCCAGCATTTT
>TRBJ2-5|few|TRBV5-1|TRBD1
CASSLGQGGSQETQYF
TGCGCCAGCAGCTTGGGACAGGGGGGGTCCCAAGAGACCCAGTACTTC